The clone carrying this T cell receptor (beta chain) came up once. Its antigen is currently unknown. Per the germline V gene, CDR1 is ENHRY and CDR2 is SYGVKD. V shed 10 bases, J shed 10 bases, and the junction held 17 bases outside the gene matches. This CDR3 has 16 amino acids. These data come from a study of cytomegalovirus exposure and HLA in healthy donors. Clones were read by immunoSEQ multiplex PCR, and TCRdb kept only the in-frame ones, dropping some. The data hold about 130,000 clones, with 88% observed a single time. Study outcomes and limitations: For cytomegalovirus status, the classifier reportedly gave diagnoses with high specificity and sensitivity. Rarity characterized most TCR sequences, yet some public TCRs appeared in many donors. The study labeled 180 or so TCR beta chains cytomegalovirus-associated.

The gene calls are TRBV10-3 and TRBJ2-1; TRBD2 matches 12 bases. The sequencing input was PBMCs. The source is a man aged 25 to 40 in good health and CMV-seronegative. The CDR3 DNA sequence: TGTGCCACCCTCGAGACTAGCGGGAGTCCAACGGGCGAGCAGTTCTTC. It yields the protein CATLETSGSPTGEQFF.